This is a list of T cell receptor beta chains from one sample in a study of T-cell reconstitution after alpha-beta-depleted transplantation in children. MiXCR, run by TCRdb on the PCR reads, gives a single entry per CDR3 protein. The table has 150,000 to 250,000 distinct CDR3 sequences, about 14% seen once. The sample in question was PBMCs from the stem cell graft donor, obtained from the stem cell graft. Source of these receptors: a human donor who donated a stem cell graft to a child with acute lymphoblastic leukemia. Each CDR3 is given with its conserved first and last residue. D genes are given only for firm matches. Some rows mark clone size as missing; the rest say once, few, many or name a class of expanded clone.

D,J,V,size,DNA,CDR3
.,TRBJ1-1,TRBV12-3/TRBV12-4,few,TGTGCCAGCCGGACTGAGCAGAACACTGAAGCTTTCTTT,CASRTEQNTEAFF
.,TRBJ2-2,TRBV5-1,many,TGCGCCAGCGGCGCTCTGGCTCCCAGGGGGGAGCTGTTTTTT,CASGALAPRGELFF
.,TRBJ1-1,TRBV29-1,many,TGCAGCGTTGAAGATGGCAGGGTATCGGCTGAAGCTTTCTTT,CSVEDGRVSAEAFF
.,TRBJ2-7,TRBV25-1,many,TGTGCCAGCAGTGAGGGCAGGGACCACGAGCAGTACTTC,CASSEGRDHEQYF
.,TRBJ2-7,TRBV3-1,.,TGTGCCAGCAGCCAAGCGGGCGGGGAGCAGTACTTC,CASSQAGGEQYF
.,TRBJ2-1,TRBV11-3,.,TGTGCCAGCACCTTTCGGGGAGCCCCTTACAATGAGCAGTTCTTC,CASTFRGAPYNEQFF
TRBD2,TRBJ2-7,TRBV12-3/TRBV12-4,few,TGTGCCAGCAGCCGAGGACTAGCGGCTTCCTACGAGCAGTACTTC,CASSRGLAASYEQYF
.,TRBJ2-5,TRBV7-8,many,TGTGCCAGCAGCTTAGCGCGGAGGACACCAATCCAGTACTTC,CASSLARRTPIQYF
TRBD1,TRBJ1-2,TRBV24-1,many,TGTGCCACCCCGGACAGGGTCGAAGATGGCTACACCTTC,CATPDRVEDGYTF
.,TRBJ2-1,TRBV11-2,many,TGTGCCAGCGTATACGCCCGGGAGAAGGTATATGAGCAGTTCTTC,CASVYAREKVYEQFF
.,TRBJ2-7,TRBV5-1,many,TGCGCCAGCAGCGGACTCCCGGGCACGTTCTCCTACGAGCAGTACTTC,CASSGLPGTFSYEQYF
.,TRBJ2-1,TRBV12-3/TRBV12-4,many,TGTGCCAGCAGTCCTAACACAGGGAAGCCTCACAATGAGCAGTTCTTC,CASSPNTGKPHNEQFF
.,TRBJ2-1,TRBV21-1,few,TGTGCCAGCACTTCGACTAGCGGGAGGTCTAATGAGCAGTTCTTC,CASTSTSGRSNEQFF
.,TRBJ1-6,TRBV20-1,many,TGCAGTGCTAGTGTCTCACCCCTCCACTTT,CSASVSPLHF
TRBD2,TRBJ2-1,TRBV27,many,TGTGCCAGCGGCCTAGCGGGCCACAATGAGCAGTTCTTC,CASGLAGHNEQFF
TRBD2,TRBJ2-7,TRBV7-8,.,TGTGCCAGCAGCTTAGCGCGGGGAGGGGACGAGCAGTACTTC,CASSLARGGDEQYF
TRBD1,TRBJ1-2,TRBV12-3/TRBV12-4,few,TGTGCCAGCAGCCTGGAATGGACAGGGGACTATGGCTACACCTTC,CASSLEWTGDYGYTF
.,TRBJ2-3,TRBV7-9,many,TGTGCCAGCAGCCGTTATGGGGGGGATACGCAGTATTTT,CASSRYGGDTQYF
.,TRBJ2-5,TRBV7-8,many,TGTGCCAGCAGCTACCGACAAGCTCAAGAGACCCAGTACTTC,CASSYRQAQETQYF
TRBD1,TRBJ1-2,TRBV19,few,TGTGCCAGTAGCTGGGCGCAGGGGGCCGTTGGCTACACCTTC,CASSWAQGAVGYTF
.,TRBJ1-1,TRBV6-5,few,TGTGCCAGCAGTTACGTCGATGGTTTGAGTGAAGCTTTCTTT,CASSYVDGLSEAFF
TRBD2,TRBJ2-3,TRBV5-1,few,TGCGCCAGCAGCACCGGGACTAGAGAAGATACGCAGTATTTT,CASSTGTREDTQYF
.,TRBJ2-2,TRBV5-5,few,TGTGCCAGCAGCGCGGTGGTGAACACCGGGGAGCTGTTTTTT,CASSAVVNTGELFF
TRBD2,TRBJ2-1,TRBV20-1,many,TGCAGTGCTAGCGAGGTAGCGGGGTCCTCCCAAGAGCAGTTCTTC,CSASEVAGSSQEQFF
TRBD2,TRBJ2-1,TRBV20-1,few,TGCAGTGCTGTACCCTGGCGGGGGGGTTACAATGAGCAGTTCTTC,CSAVPWRGGYNEQFF
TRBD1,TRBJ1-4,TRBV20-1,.,TGCAGTGCCGACGACAGGGGGGGAAATGAAAAACTGTTTTTT,CSADDRGGNEKLFF
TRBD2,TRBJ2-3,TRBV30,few,TGTGCCTGGGGGGGGGGACTAGGCACAGATACGCAGTATTTT,CAWGGGLGTDTQYF
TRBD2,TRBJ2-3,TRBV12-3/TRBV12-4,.,TGTGCCAGCAACTTAGCGGGAGCGGCAACAGATACGCAGTATTTT,CASNLAGAATDTQYF
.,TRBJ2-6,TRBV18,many,TGTGCCAGCTCACCAGTTCTCTCTGGGGCCAACGTCCTGACTTTC,CASSPVLSGANVLTF
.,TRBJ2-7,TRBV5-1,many,TGCGCCAGCAGCTTGGCAGGGACAAGAGTTATCTACGAGCAGTACTTC,CASSLAGTRVIYEQYF
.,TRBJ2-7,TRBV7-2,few,TGTGCCAGCAGCCTAAGGACCGCCTCGGGCGAGCAGTACTTC,CASSLRTASGEQYF
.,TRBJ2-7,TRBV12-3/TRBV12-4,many,TGTGCCAGCAGTTGGGAGCGGAGCTACGAGCAGTACTTC,CASSWERSYEQYF
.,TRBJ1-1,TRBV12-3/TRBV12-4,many,TGTGCCAGCAGTTACAGGGTTATGACTGAAGCTTTCTTT,CASSYRVMTEAFF
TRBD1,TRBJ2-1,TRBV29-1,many,TGCAGCGTTAAAGGACAGGGGGTCTACAATGAGCAGTTCTTC,CSVKGQGVYNEQFF
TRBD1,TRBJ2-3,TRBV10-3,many,TGTGCCATAGTCCCCGGTAGGGACAGGGGATGGGGCACAGATACGCAGTATTTT,CAIVPGRDRGWGTDTQYF
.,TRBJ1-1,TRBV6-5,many,TGTGCCAGCAGTTACTCGGGGCCGCCTGGTGCTTTCTTT,CASSYSGPPGAFF
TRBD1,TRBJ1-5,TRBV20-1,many,TGCAGTGCTAGAGTAGGGACAGGGCGATATAGCAATCAGCCCCAGCATTTT,CSARVGTGRYSNQPQHF
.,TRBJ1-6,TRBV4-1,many,TGCGCCAGCAGCCAAGATCATACAGCAGGAAATTCACCCCTCCACTTT,CASSQDHTAGNSPLHF
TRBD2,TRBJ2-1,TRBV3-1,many,TGTGCCAGCAGCCAAGATAGCGGGGGCGCGTATGAGCAGTTCTTC,CASSQDSGGAYEQFF
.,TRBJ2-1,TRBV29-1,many,TGCAGCGTTGAAGAGGGGGTGCGGGCCTGGAATGAGCAGTTCTTC,CSVEEGVRAWNEQFF
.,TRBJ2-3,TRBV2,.,TGTGCCAGCAGTGAAGGGTGGTACGGTAGCGCGACCACAGATACGCAGTATTTT,CASSEGWYGSATTDTQYF
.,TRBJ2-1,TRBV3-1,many,TGTGCCAGCAGCCAAGAAATGCACTACAATGAGCAGTTCTTC,CASSQEMHYNEQFF
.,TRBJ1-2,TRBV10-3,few,TGTGCCATCAGAGGAGGGACCAACTATGGCTACACCTTC,CAIRGGTNYGYTF
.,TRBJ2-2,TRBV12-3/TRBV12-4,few,TGTGCCAGCAGTAAACTACAGTCCTCAGATTCCGGGGAGCTGTTTTTT,CASSKLQSSDSGELFF
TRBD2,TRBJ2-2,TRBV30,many,TGTGCCTGGGAAGCGGGAGTGACCGGGGAGCTGTTTTTT,CAWEAGVTGELFF
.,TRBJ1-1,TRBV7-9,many,TGTGCCAGCAATAGGGGGACCGCTGAAGCTTTCTTT,CASNRGTAEAFF